This T cell receptor (beta chain) was captured in a study of T cells in Graves' hyperthyroidism and ophthalmopathy. The sample holds many counts of this clonotype. The target antigen is unknown. Per germline, CDR1 SGHDT and CDR2 YYEEEE. The CDR3 contains 15 residues. V dropped 1 base and J dropped 4 bases, with 12 bases sitting between them. RNA transcripts provided the source from which TCR beta CDR3 regions were amplified. RT-PCR in the first round (using the HTBI primer set) targeted the TCR CDR3. One entry per CDR3 protein results from TCRdb running MiXCR on the multiplex PCR reads. This table has around 390,000 distinct CDR3 sequences, 14% appearing once. Study results and caveats: In validation, the model predicted ophthalmopathy. These predictions came a median about 6.5 months before onset.

The diagnostic basis comprised clinical symptoms, serum thyroxine and TRAb, thyroid ultrasound and orbital computed tomography. The sample consisted of blood. The receptor was derived from a woman in her 30s with Graves' ophthalmopathy. The rearrangement uses TRBV5-6 and TRBJ1-5; D perhaps matches TRBD1 (5 bases). In DNA form, the CDR3 reads TGTGCCAGCAGCTTGAAGGGAAGGGGTAATCAGCCCCAGCATTTT. It is translated as CASSLKGRGNQPQHF.